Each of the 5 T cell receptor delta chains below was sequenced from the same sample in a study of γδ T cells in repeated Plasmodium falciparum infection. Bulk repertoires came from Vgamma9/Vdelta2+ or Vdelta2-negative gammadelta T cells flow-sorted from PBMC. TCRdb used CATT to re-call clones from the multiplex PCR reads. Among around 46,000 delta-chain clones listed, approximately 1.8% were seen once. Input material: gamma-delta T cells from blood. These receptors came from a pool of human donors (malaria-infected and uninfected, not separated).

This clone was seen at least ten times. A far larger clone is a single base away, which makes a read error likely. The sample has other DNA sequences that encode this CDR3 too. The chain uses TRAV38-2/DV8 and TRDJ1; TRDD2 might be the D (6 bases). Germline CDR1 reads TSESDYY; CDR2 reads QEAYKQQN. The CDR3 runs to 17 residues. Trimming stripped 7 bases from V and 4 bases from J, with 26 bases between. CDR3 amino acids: CAYGTPTSLGGGDKLIF. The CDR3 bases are TGTGCTTATGGGACTCCTACGAGCCTGGGAGGGGGCGATAAACTCATCTTT.

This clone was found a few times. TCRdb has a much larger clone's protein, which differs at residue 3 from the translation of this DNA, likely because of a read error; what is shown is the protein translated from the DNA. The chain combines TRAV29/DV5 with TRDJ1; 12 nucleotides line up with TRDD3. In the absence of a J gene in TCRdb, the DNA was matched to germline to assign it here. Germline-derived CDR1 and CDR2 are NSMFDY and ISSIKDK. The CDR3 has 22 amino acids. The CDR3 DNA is TGTGCAGTAAGCGCGAAACCACGGCGCTTGTACTGGGGGATACCTCCAACCGATAAACTCATCTTT. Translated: CAVSAKPRRLYWGIPPTDKLIF.

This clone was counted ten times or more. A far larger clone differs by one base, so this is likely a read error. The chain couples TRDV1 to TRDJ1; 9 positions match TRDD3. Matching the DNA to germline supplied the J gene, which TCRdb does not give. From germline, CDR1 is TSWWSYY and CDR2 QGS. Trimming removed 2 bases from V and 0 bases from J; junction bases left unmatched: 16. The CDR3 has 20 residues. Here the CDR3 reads CALGEGLPYRGIPYTDKLIF. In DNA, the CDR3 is TGTGCTCTTGGGGAAGGTCTACCGTACCGGGGGATACCGTACACCGATAAACTCATCTTT.

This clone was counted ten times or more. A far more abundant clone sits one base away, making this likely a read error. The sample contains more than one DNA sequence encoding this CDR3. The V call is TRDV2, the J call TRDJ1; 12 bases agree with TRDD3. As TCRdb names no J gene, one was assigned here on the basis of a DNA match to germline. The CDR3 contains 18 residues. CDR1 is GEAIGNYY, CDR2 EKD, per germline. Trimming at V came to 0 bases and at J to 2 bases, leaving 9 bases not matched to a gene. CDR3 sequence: CACDTLAGGYGRTDKLIF. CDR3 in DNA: TGTGCCTGTGACACCCTGGCTGGGGGATACGGCAGGACCGATAAACTCATCTTT.

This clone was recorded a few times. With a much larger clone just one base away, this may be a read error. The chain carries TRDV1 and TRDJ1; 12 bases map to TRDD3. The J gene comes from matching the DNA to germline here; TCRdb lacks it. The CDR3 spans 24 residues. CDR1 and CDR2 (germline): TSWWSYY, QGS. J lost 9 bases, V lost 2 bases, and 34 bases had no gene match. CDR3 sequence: CALGESPTGGYSGAVRRGKGELIF. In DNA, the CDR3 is TGTGCTCTTGGGGAATCTCCTACTGGGGGATACAGTGGGGCCGTAAGGAGAGGAAAGGGCGAACTCATCTTT.